In this sample, the clone carrying this TCR beta chain turned up once. A junction end diverges from the germline sequence, so it may reflect a read error. The data are from a study of T cells in Graves' hyperthyroidism and ophthalmopathy. Exclusions: uncontrolled infection, other autoimmune disease, pregnancy, lactation. Germline CDR1 SGHVT, CDR2 SQSDAQ. This CDR3 is built from 17 residues. TCR beta CDR3 region amplification was performed from RNA transcripts. The HTBI primer set drove a first-round RT-PCR of the TCR CDR3. Each CDR3 protein gets one entry after TCRdb re-called the multiplex PCR reads with MiXCR. The sample contains 560,000 or so distinct CDR3 sequences, around 45% of which appear only once.

Source material: peripheral blood or thyroid tissue (not recorded which). The chain joins TRBV7-4 to TRBJ1-3, with no clear D. This clonotype was sampled from a woman between 18 and 29 years old with Graves' hyperthyroidism. The DNA for the CDR3 is TGTGCCAGCAGCTTAGCAGCAGGATTCATTGCTGGAAACACCGTATATTTT. The encoded protein is CASSLAAGFIAGNTVYF.